Each of the 10 T cell receptor beta chains below was sequenced from the same sample in a study of cytomegalovirus exposure and HLA in healthy donors. Primers included in the PCR were 60 Vbeta and 13 Jbeta primers. Assay used: immunoSEQ multiplex PCR; TCRdb lists only in-frame clones, some missing. The sample consists of 110,000 or so clones, under 90% of them appearing once. Sequencing was carried out using PBMCs. The receptors originated from a young woman in good health and CMV-seronegative.

V and J are TRBV6-1 and TRBJ1-2, with unresolved D. This CDR3 has 12 residues. V was trimmed by 5 bases and J by 8 bases, leaving 12 bases between them. Looked up from germline, CDR1 is MNHNS and CDR2 is SASEGT. CDR3 nucleotide sequence: TGTGCCAGCAGTTCCCCCGGGGTCGGCTACACCTTC. Protein product: CASSSPGVGYTF.

This clone was observed a handful of times. V usage is TRBV6-6 and J usage is TRBJ1-5, with 7 bases that match TRBD1. The CDR3 loop spans 12 amino acids. Germline CDR1 MNHNY, CDR2 SVGAGI (reference sequence). The junction had 2 bases not matched to a gene; V was cut back by 5 bases and J by 7 bases. The DNA for the CDR3 is TGTGCCAGCAGTACAGGGGCCCAGCCCCAGCATTTT. Amino acids: CASSTGAQPQHF.

The rearrangement joins TRBV7-9 to TRBJ2-5, with 8 nucleotides matching TRBD2. The CDR3 totals 15 residues. Losses at the gene ends were 0 bases for V and 4 bases for J; bases not matched to a gene: 4. The germline V gene has CDR1 SEHNR and CDR2 FQNEAQ (reference sequence). CDR3: CASSLAQTSAETQYF. The CDR3, as DNA: TGTGCCAGCAGCTTAGCACAGACTAGCGCAGAGACCCAGTACTTC.

This chain connects TRBV30 to TRBJ1-1, with a possible D match to TRBD1 (5 bases). Trimming pared 2 bases from V and 6 bases from J, leaving 10 bases between. CDR1 and CDR2 from the germline V gene are GTSNPN and SVGIG (reference sequence). The CDR3 spans 12 residues. The CDR3 sequence is CAWSSRQSEAFF. In nucleotides, the CDR3 is TGTGCCTGGAGTTCCCGACAGTCTGAAGCTTTCTTT.

The chain recombines TRBV18 with TRBJ2-1; TRBD2 might be the D (5 bases). The germline CDR1 and CDR2 sequences are KGHSH and LQKENI. The CDR3 totals 17 residues. V was shortened by 3 bases and J by 4 bases, with 19 bases between the two germline ends. CDR3 sequence: CASSPNTVRAAYNEQFF. In DNA form, the CDR3 reads TGTGCCAGCTCACCCAATACTGTGCGGGCCGCGTACAATGAGCAGTTCTTC.

V and J are TRBV5-8 and TRBJ1-2; D is possibly TRBD1 (5 bases). Trimming took off 0 bases at V and 4 bases at J, with 16 bases between the two ends. CDR1 is SGHTS, CDR2 YDEGEE, per germline. The CDR3 has 16 amino acids. The CDR3 reads CASSLGAGWITYGYTF. CDR3 nucleotide sequence: TGTGCCAGCAGCTTGGGGGCAGGGTGGATTACCTATGGCTACACCTTC.

This clone was observed a handful of times. This chain links TRBV5-6 with TRBJ2-7; 9 bases are shared with TRBD1. The CDR3 is 14 amino acids. The germline V gene encodes CDR1 SGHDT and CDR2 YYEEEE. Trimming removed 4 bases from V and 7 bases from J; junction bases left unmatched: 9. The CDR3 nucleotides are TGTGCCAGCAGCCCAACCGGGACAGGGTATGAGCAGTACGTC. Its protein is CASSPTGTGYEQYV.

Regarding this clone: One junction end does not reproduce the germline sequence, and a read error may be involved. V and J are TRBV6-5 and TRBJ2-3; the D gene is possibly TRBD2 (6 bases). The V gene's germline CDR1 is MNHEY and CDR2 SVGAGI. The CDR3 has 15 amino acids. In DNA form, the CDR3 reads TGTGCTAGCAGGAATGGACTACCGGGCACAGATACGCAGTATTTT. It codes for CASRNGLPGTDTQYF.

This clone was detected only a few times. The chain is built from TRBV5-1 and TRBJ1-4, with TRBD1 matching 7 bases. Germline assignment: CDR1 SGHRS and CDR2 YFSETQ. The CDR3 has 14 residues. Losses at the gene ends were 2 bases for V and 8 bases for J; bases not matched to a gene: 6. This CDR3 is CASSFRGAAEKLFF. The CDR3 coding sequence is TGCGCCAGCAGCTTCAGGGGGGCGGCGGAAAAACTGTTTTTT.

V and J are TRBV7-8 and TRBJ2-3; the match to TRBD2 covers 14 bases. Germline V lookup: CDR1 SGHVS, CDR2 FQNEAQ. V shed 3 bases, J shed 6 bases, and the junction held 8 bases outside the gene matches. The CDR3 runs to 17 residues. As DNA, the CDR3 is TGTGCCAGCAGCTTTTCACCGGGACTAGCGGGGGCGGATACGCAGTATTTT. Residues: CASSFSPGLAGADTQYF.